The clone carrying this T cell receptor (beta chain) occurred a few times. Its antigen is unidentified. 5'RACE template switching generated TCR cDNA, adding a universal primer site and UMIs. Via MiXCR, TCRdb re-called the 5' RACE reads, giving one row per CDR3 protein. The data contain some 300,000 distinct CDR3 sequences, less than 9.5% of them seen just once; the ten biggest clones take up around 17%. This record belongs to a study of T cells after yellow fever vaccination. Study as a whole: Fractions of limited cellularity were prepared by means of SMART-Seq v4 Ultra Low Input. Study-wide points: Abundant clonotypes from the bulk population could contaminate FACS-sorted repertoires.

The clonotype was recovered from a man younger than 35 who received the YFV17D yellow fever vaccine. This specimen was PBMCs, taken roughly seven weeks after the first yellow fever vaccination.

The CDR3 region has the DNA TGTGCCAGTAGTATAGGGCAGAACACTGAAGCTTTCTTT. It is translated as CASSIGQNTEAFF. The chain couples TRBV19 to TRBJ1-1; D remains ambiguous. Trimming took off 1 base at V and 1 base at J, with 4 bases between the two ends. The CDR3 runs to 13 residues. Germline V gene data show CDR1 as LNHDA and CDR2 as SQIVND (reference sequence).